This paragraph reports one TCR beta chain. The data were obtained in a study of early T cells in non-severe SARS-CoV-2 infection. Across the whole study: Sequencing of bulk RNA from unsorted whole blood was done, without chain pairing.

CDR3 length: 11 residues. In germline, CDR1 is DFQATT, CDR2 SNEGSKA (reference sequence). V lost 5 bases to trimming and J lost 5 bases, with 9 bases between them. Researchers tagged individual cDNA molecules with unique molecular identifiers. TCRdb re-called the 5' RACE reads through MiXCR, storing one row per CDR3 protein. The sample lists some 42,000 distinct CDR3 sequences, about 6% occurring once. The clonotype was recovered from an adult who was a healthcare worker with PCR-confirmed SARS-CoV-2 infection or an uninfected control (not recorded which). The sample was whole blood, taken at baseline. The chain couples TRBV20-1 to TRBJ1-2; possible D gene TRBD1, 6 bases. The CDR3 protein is CSAVQGYGYTF. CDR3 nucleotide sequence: TGCAGTGCTGTACAGGGATATGGCTACACCTTC.